Included here is one TCR beta chain sequence, with context. Seattle's cohort entered during active infection and was followed longitudinally. The authors' processing: Reference gene primer amplification in the assay estimated nucleated cell counts. Profiling relied on immunoSEQ multiplex PCR, and the TCRdb table lists in-frame clones only, not all of them. The V and J calls and clone size are taken from that table; D and trimming were inferred from the DNA. The profile shows over 200,000 clones, more than 80% of them singletons. The data derive from a study of blood T cell repertoires in COVID-19. Overall study: Some COVID-19 samples were acute and others convalescent; all came from the United States, Italy and Spain. From T cells, B-cell-depleted T cells, or PBMCs came the material, which was cDNA or gDNA.

With V trimmed by 1 base and J by 2 bases, 18 bases remained unmatched. Germline assignment: CDR1 LGHDT and CDR2 YNNKEL (reference sequence). This CDR3 spans 21 amino acids. The sequence was obtained from a woman aged 80 or over with COVID-19, enrolled during active disease. V and J are TRBV3-1 (or the pseudogene TRBV3-2) and TRBJ2-3; 10 positions agree with TRBD2. What was sequenced was peripheral blood. The CDR3 DNA sequence: TGTGCCAGCAGCCAAGTAATGGGAGCGGGAGGGCCTATAGGTACCACAGATACGCAGTATTTT. It yields the protein CASSQVMGAGGPIGTTDTQYF.